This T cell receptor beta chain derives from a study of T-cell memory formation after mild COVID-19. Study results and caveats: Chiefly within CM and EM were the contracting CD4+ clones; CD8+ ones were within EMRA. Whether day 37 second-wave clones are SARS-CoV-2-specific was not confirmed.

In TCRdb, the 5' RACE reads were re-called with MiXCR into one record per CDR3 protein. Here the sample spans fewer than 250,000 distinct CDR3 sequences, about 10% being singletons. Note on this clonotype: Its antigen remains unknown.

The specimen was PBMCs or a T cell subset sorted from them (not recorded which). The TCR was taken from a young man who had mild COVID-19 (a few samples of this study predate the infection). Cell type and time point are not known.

CDR3 residues: CASSYMGPRNHSPLHF. For the CDR3, the DNA is TGTGCCAGCAGTTACATGGGTCCGCGGAATCATTCACCCCTCCACTTT. The gene calls are TRBV6-6 and TRBJ1-6; D unclear. V lost 2 bases and J lost 8, with 16 bases in between. The CDR3 sequence is 16 residues long. Germline values: CDR1 MNHNY, CDR2 SVGAGI (reference sequence).